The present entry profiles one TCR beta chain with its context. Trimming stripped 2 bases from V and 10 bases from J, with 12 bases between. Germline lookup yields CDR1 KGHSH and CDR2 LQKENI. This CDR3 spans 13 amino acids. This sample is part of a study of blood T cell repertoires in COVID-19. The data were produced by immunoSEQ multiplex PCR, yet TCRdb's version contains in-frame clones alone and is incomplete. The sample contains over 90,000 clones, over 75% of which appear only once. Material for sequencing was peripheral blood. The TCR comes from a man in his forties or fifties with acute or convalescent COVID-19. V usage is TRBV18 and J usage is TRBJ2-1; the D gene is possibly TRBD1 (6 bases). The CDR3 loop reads CASSPVGHGEQFF. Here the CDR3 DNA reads TGTGCCAGCTCACCAGTGGGACACGGCGAGCAGTTCTTC.